Below, one T cell receptor (beta chain) is given with its context. Germline V CDR1 and CDR2: SGDLS, YYNGEE. With 4 bases clipped from V and 6 bases from J, the junction kept 4 bases outside the gene matches. The CDR3 consists of 14 residues. Only in-frame clones appear in the TCRdb table, and some are missing; sequencing was by immunoSEQ multiplex PCR. The sample carries 250,000 to 300,000 clones, 65% to 90% recorded once. This sample was included in a study of blood T cell repertoires in COVID-19. The chain uses TRBV9 and TRBJ2-2, with 9 bases lining up with TRBD1. The TCR originated in a man aged 50 to 59 with active or convalescent COVID-19. The specimen was peripheral blood. CDR3 in amino acids: CASSPDRGSGELFF. CDR3 nucleotides: TGTGCCAGCAGCCCGGACAGGGGCTCCGGGGAGCTGTTTTTT.